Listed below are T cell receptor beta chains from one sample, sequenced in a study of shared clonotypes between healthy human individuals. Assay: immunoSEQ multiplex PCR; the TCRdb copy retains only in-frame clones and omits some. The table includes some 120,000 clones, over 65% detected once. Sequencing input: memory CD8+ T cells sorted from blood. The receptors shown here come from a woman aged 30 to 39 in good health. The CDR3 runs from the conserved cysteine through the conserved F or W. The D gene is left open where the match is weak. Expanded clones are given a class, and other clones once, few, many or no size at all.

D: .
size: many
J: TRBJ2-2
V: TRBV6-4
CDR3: CASPPGQLNTGELFF
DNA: TGTGCCAGCCCCCCAGGCCAGCTGAACACCGGGGAGCTGTTTTTT

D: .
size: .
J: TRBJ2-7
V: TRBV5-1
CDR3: CASSLGGAAGYEQYF
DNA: TGCGCCAGCAGCTTGGGAGGGGCCGCGGGCTACGAGCAGTACTTC

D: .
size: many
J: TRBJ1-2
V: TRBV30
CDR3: CAWSSLGGYTF
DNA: TGTGCCTGGAGTTCCTTAGGAGGCTACACCTTC

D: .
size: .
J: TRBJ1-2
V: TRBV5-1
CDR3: CASSPRRQTNYGYTF
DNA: TGCGCCAGCAGCCCCCGACGACAAACCAACTATGGCTACACCTTC

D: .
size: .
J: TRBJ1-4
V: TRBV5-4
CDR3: CASSWGGTSGEKLFF
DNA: TGTGCCAGCAGCTGGGGAGGGACATCTGGCGAAAAACTGTTTTTT

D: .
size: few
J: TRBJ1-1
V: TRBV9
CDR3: CASSVDLNTEAFF
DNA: TGTGCCAGCAGCGTAGACTTGAACACTGAAGCTTTCTTT

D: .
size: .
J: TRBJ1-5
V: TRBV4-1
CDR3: CASSQDEGNQPQHF
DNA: TGCGCCAGCAGCCAAGATGAAGGCAATCAGCCCCAGCATTTT

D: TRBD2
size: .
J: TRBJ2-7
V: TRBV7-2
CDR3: CASSPSGTSGVYEQYF
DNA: TGTGCCAGCAGCCCGTCCGGGACTAGCGGGGTTTACGAGCAGTACTTC

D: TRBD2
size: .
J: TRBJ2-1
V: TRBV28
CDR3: CASSTREVTTSNEQFF
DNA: TGTGCCAGCAGTACGCGGGAGGTAACTACATCAAATGAGCAGTTCTTC

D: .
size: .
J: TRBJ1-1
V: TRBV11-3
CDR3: CASSSWGELTEAFF
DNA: TGTGCCAGCAGCTCATGGGGGGAGCTCACTGAAGCTTTCTTT

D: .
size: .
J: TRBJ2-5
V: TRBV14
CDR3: CASSQGIVLWETQYF
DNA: TGTGCCAGCAGCCAAGGGATCGTGCTCTGGGAGACCCAGTACTTC

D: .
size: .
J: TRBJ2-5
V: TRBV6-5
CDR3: CASSPWGTTQETQYF
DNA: TGTGCCAGCAGTCCCTGGGGGACAACCCAAGAGACCCAGTACTTC

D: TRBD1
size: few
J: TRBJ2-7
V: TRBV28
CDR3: CASSLWIPGQGTDEQYF
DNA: TGTGCCAGCAGTTTATGGATACCGGGACAGGGAACCGACGAGCAGTACTTC

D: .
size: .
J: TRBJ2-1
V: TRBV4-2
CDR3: CASSLNNEQFF
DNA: TGTGCCAGCAGTCTAAACAATGAGCAGTTCTTC

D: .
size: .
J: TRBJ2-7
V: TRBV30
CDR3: CAWSSNYEQYF
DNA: TGTGCCTGGAGTTCGAACTACGAGCAGTACTTC

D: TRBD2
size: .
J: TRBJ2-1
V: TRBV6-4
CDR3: CASSDSKAGGGIEQFF
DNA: TGTGCCAGCAGTGACTCGAAAGCGGGAGGGGGGATTGAGCAGTTCTTC

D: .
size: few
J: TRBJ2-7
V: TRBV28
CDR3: CASSSGLLGEQYF
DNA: TGTGCCAGCAGTTCCGGACTTCTCGGGGAGCAGTACTTC

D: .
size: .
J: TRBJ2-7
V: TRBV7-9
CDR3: CASSYRTSPYEQYF
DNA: TGTGCCAGCAGCTATAGAACGTCCCCCTACGAGCAGTACTTC

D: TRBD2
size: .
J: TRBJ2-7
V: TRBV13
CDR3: CASSSGTSESYEQYF
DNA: TGTGCCAGCAGCTCCGGGACTAGCGAATCCTACGAGCAGTACTTC

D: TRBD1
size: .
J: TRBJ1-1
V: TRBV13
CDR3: CASSPRTGPTEAFF
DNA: TGTGCCAGCAGCCCCAGGACAGGGCCCACTGAAGCTTTCTTT

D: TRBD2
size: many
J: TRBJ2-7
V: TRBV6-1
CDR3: CASSEDTGGSYEQYF
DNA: TGTGCCAGCAGTGAAGATACGGGAGGGTCCTACGAGCAGTACTTC

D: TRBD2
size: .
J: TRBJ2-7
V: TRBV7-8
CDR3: CASSPQRGRVGTYEQYF
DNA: TGTGCCAGCAGCCCCCAGCGGGGCAGGGTGGGAACCTACGAGCAGTACTTC

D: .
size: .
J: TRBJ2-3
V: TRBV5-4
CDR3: CASSLRSDTQYF
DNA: TGTGCCAGCAGCTTGAGGTCAGATACGCAGTATTTT

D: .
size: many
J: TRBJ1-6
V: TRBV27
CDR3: CASRKRWANSPLHF
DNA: TGTGCCAGCAGAAAGAGGTGGGCTAATTCACCCCTCCACTTT

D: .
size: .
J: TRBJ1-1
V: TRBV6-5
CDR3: CASSYAETEAFF
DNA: TGTGCCAGCAGTTACGCCGAAACTGAAGCTTTCTTT

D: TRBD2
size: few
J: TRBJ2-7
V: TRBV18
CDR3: CASSGTSGTMLYEQYF
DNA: TGTGCCAGCTCAGGGACTAGCGGGACGATGCTCTACGAGCAGTACTTC

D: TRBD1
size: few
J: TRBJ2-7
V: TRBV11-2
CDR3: CASSLALQGGFYEQYF
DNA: TGTGCCAGCAGCTTAGCCCTACAGGGGGGCTTCTACGAGCAGTACTTC

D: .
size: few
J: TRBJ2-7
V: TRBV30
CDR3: CAWRGAPYEQYF
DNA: TGTGCCTGGAGGGGGGCCCCCTACGAGCAGTACTTC

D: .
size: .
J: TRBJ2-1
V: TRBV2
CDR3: CANEQYNEQFF
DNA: TGTGCCAACGAGCAGTACAATGAGCAGTTCTTC

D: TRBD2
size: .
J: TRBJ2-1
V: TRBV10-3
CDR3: CAISDYWGGPYHEQFF
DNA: TGTGCCATCAGCGATTATTGGGGGGGACCTTATCATGAGCAGTTCTTC

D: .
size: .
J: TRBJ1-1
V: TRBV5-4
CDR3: CASSPGGGDTEAFF
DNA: TGTGCCAGCAGCCCCGGGGGGGGCGACACTGAAGCTTTCTTT

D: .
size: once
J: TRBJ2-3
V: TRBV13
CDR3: CASSEARGDTQYF
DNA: TGTGCCAGCAGTGAAGCCAGGGGAGATACGCAGTATTTT

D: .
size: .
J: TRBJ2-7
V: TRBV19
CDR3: CASSPDGWISYEQYF
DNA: TGTGCCAGTAGTCCCGACGGCTGGATCTCCTACGAGCAGTACTTC

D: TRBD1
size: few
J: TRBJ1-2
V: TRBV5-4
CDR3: CASSFDRGNGYTF
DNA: TGTGCCAGCAGCTTCGACAGGGGCAATGGCTACACCTTC

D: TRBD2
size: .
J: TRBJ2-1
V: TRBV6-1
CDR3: CASSSIAGGNEQFF
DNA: TGTGCCAGCAGCTCCATAGCGGGAGGGAATGAGCAGTTCTTC

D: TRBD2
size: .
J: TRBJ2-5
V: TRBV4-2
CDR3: CASSQDLGSGRETQYF
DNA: TGTGCCAGCAGCCAAGATCTCGGTAGCGGGAGAGAGACCCAGTACTTC

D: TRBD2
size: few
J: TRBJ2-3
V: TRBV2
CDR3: CASSERLRGEFTDTQYF
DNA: TGTGCCAGCAGTGAACGTCTGCGGGGGGAGTTCACAGATACGCAGTATTTT

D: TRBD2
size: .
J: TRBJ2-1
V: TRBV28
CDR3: CASSPRTSGGYNEQFF
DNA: TGTGCCAGCAGTCCCAGGACTAGCGGGGGCTACAATGAGCAGTTCTTC

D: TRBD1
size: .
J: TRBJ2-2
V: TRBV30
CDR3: CAWVGTGNTGELFF
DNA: TGTGCCTGGGTAGGGACAGGGAACACCGGGGAGCTGTTTTTT

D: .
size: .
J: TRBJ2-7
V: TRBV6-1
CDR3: CASSEEPSGSYEQYF
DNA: TGTGCCAGCAGTGAGGAGCCTTCTGGTTCCTACGAGCAGTACTTC

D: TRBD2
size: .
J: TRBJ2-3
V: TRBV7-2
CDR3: CASSQNPYAGENTDTQYF
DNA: TGTGCCAGCAGCCAGAACCCTTACGCGGGAGAGAACACAGATACGCAGTATTTT

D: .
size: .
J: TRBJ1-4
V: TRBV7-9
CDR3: CASSLEQGRREKLFF
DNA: TGTGCCAGCAGCTTAGAGCAGGGACGGCGTGAAAAACTGTTTTTT

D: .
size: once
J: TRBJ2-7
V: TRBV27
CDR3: CASSPLHRDQNEQYF
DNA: TGTGCCAGCAGTCCCCTCCACAGGGATCAGAACGAGCAGTACTTC

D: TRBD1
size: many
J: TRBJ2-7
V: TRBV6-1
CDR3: CASSEGLGQGSHEQYF
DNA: TGTGCCAGCAGTGAAGGTTTGGGACAGGGGTCCCACGAGCAGTACTTC

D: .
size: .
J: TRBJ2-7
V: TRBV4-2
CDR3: CASRKGPTYEQYF
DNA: TGTGCCAGCAGGAAGGGGCCAACCTACGAGCAGTACTTC

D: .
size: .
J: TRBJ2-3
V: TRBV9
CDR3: CASSSRLDSSTDTQYF
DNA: TGTGCCAGCAGCTCCCGACTCGACTCTAGCACAGATACGCAGTATTTT

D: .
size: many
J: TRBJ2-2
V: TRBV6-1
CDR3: CASSDGRAVELFF
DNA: TGTGCCAGCAGTGATGGTAGGGCGGTGGAGCTGTTTTTT

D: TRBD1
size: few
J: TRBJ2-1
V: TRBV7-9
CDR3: CASSPTGGPSYNEQFF
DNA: TGTGCCAGCAGCCCTACAGGGGGGCCCTCCTACAATGAGCAGTTCTTC